Listed here are 31 T cell receptor beta chains from one sample, sequenced in a study of shared clonotypes between healthy human individuals. Repertoires were generated with immunoSEQ multiplex PCR, while TCRdb's copy carries only in-frame clones and drops some. In the table there are some 1 million clones, 70% to 80% of which are singletons. The sample consisted of memory CD4+ T cells sorted from blood. Subset of the sample: CD45RA-negative fraction. These receptors came from a man between 18 and 29 years old in good health.

This sequence joins TRBV9 and TRBJ1-3, with a possible D match to TRBD1 (6 bases). The length of the CDR3 is 16 residues. The germline V and J ends were trimmed by 0 bases and 0 bases, with 10 bases remaining between them. CDR1 is SGDLS, CDR2 YYNGEE, per germline. CDR3 in amino acids: CASSVATGHSGNTIYF. The CDR3 bases are TGTGCCAGCAGCGTAGCGACAGGCCACTCTGGAAACACCATATATTTT.

The chain has TRBV5-1 and TRBJ1-2, with D possibly being TRBD1 (6 bases). CDR1 is SGHRS, CDR2 YFSETQ, per germline. Trimming removed 4 bases from V and 8 bases from J, with 18 bases in between. This CDR3 region has 14 residues. This chain's CDR3 is CASSLNPGGEGYTF. DNA for the CDR3: TGCGCCAGCAGCCTGAACCCGGGGGGCGAAGGCTACACCTTC.

The J gene is TRBJ2-1, the V gene TRBV5-1, with no clear D. With 0 bases removed from V and 2 bases from J, the gap between germline ends came to 6 bases. The length of the CDR3 is 14 residues. Germline lookup yields CDR1 SGHRS and CDR2 YFSETQ. The CDR3 sequence is CASSLDPTYNEQFF. DNA for the CDR3: TGCGCCAGCAGCTTGGATCCAACCTACAATGAGCAGTTCTTC.

CDR3 sequence: CASSATASTGSGELFF. The CDR3 bases are TGTGCCAGCAGTGCAACAGCTTCAACAGGGTCCGGGGAGCTGTTTTTT. The rearrangement uses TRBV28 and TRBJ2-2; D possibly corresponds to TRBD1 (6 bases). V shed 5 bases and J shed 6 bases, with 19 bases lying between them. Germline loops: CDR1 MDHEN, CDR2 SYDVKM. The CDR3 has 16 amino acids. Combining the CDR3 with reference TRBV28 and TRBJ2-2 gives the whole variable domain DVKVTQSSRYLVKRTGEKVFLECVQDMDHENMFWYRQDPGLGLRLIYFSYDVKMKEKGDIPEGYSVSREKKERFSLILESASTNQTSMYLCASSATASTGSGELFFGEGSRLTVL.

V gene TRBV6-8 combines with J gene TRBJ1-4; the D gene is possibly TRBD1 (6 bases). CDR1 and CDR2 from the germline V gene are MNHGY and SAAAGT. The CDR3 is 14 amino acids. V lost 5 bases and J lost 5, with 12 bases in between. CDR3 residues: CASSTTGLNEKLFF. The CDR3 coding sequence is TGTGCCAGCAGTACAACAGGGCTGAATGAAAAACTGTTTTTT.

The chain recombines TRBV5-4 with TRBJ2-1; tentatively, D is TRBD1 (6 bases). CDR3 length equals 15 residues. CDR1 is SGHNT and CDR2 is YYREEE in the germline V gene (reference sequence). Trimming took 4 bases from V and 8 from J, leaving 19 bases between them. CDR3 sequence reads: CASSAPGLGGHEQFF. CDR3 in DNA: TGTGCCAGCAGCGCCCCGGGCCTAGGGGGACATGAGCAGTTCTTC.

The V gene is TRBV7-9, the J gene TRBJ2-3; D is ambiguous. The CDR3 sequence is 15 residues long. V was shortened by 4 bases and J by 2 bases, with 13 bases between the two germline ends. The germline gives CDR1 SEHNR, CDR2 FQNEAQ (reference sequence). The CDR3 DNA follows: TGTGCCAGCAGCTCTTATTCCGGCGCCACAGATACGCAGTATTTT. Translation: CASSSYSGATDTQYF.

V and J are TRBV6-4 and TRBJ1-5; the D is unclear. CDR1 is MRHNA and CDR2 is SNTAGT in the germline V gene. Trimming stripped 2 bases from V and 0 bases from J, with 8 bases between. The CDR3 sequence is 15 residues long. The CDR3 spells CASSDERYSNQPQHF. In DNA form, the CDR3 reads TGTGCCAGCAGTGACGAACGGTATAGCAATCAGCCCCAGCATTTT.

As concerns this clone: In the same sample, other DNA sequences code for this CDR3. The chain carries TRBV10-2 and TRBJ2-2; D is perhaps TRBD1 or TRBD2 (5 bases each). This CDR3 contains 12 residues. The germline CDR1 and CDR2 sequences are WSHSY and SAAADI. V was pared by 4 bases and J by 6 bases, with 6 bases between. The CDR3 DNA reads as TGCGCCAGCAGTGCGGGGCCCGGGGAGCTGTTTTTT. As protein: CASSAGPGELFF.

The chain joins TRBV5-4 to TRBJ2-5; TRBD2 is a possible D gene (6 bases). Germline V CDR1 and CDR2: SGHNT, YYREEE (reference sequence). The CDR3 is 14 residues long. With 3 bases removed from V and 2 bases from J, the gap between germline ends came to 11 bases. The DNA of the CDR3 is TGTGCCAGCAGCTCAGGACTACTGCAAGAGACCCAGTACTTC. Amino acids: CASSSGLLQETQYF.

The chain carries TRBV6-1 and TRBJ2-3, with D possibly TRBD1 on 6 matching bases. Trimming removed 7 bases from V and 7 bases from J, with 12 bases in between. This CDR3 comprises 12 residues. CDR1 MNHNS and CDR2 SASEGT come from the germline V gene. The DNA of the CDR3 is TGTGCCAGCATGAGGGACACCTATACGCAGTATTTT. Amino acid sequence: CASMRDTYTQYF.

V and J are TRBV5-1 and TRBJ1-3, with D uncertain. CDR3 size: 16 residues. Germline values: CDR1 SGHRS, CDR2 YFSETQ. Trimming took 0 bases from V and 3 from J, leaving 13 bases between them. Here the CDR3 reads CASSLGPGGNGNTIYF. The CDR3 bases are TGCGCCAGCAGCTTGGGGCCAGGAGGAAATGGAAACACCATATATTTT.

As to this clone: The same CDR3 arises from other DNA sequences in this sample as well. The V call is TRBV9, the J call TRBJ2-3, with TRBD2 identical over 8 bases. Germline-derived CDR1 and CDR2 are SGDLS and YYNGEE. J lost 2 bases, V lost 3 bases, and 5 bases had no gene match. The CDR3 covers 15 residues. The CDR3 protein is CASSATGGYTDTQYF. The CDR3 region has the DNA TGTGCCAGCAGCGCGACGGGGGGGTACACAGATACGCAGTATTTT.

The rearrangement uses TRBV2 and TRBJ2-7; D remains unclear. The germline gives CDR1 SNHLY, CDR2 FYNNEI. Trimming removed 0 bases at V and 3 bases at J, with 9 bases between. The CDR3 loop spans 14 amino acids. CDR3 protein: CASSEAVGSYEQYF. The CDR3 DNA reads TGTGCCAGCAGTGAAGCGGTCGGCAGCTACGAGCAGTACTTC.

This clone was seen just once. The J gene is TRBJ2-3, the V gene TRBV28; possibly TRBD1 or TRBD2 for D (5 bases each). V lost 7 bases and J lost 8, with 13 bases in between. The germline gives CDR1 MDHEN, CDR2 SYDVKM. This CDR3 contains 12 residues. In nucleotides, the CDR3 is TGTGCCAGCACCAAGAGGGGCGGTACGCAGTATTTT. Translation: CASTKRGGTQYF.

The chain combines TRBV10-3 with TRBJ1-6, with D possibly TRBD1 on 5 matching bases. The CDR3 is 12 amino acids. CDR1 is ENHRY and CDR2 is SYGVKD in the germline V gene. The V and J ends lost 4 bases and 10 bases respectively, with 8 bases between them. Here the CDR3 reads CAISAGGSPLHF. The CDR3 DNA reads as TGTGCCATCAGTGCTGGGGGATCACCCCTCCACTTT.

The chain couples TRBV18 to TRBJ1-1, with 10 bases identical to TRBD1. Germline V gives CDR1 KGHSH, CDR2 LQKENI. The CDR3 covers 17 residues. After removal of 5 bases from V and 4 bases from J, the junction contained 13 bases not matched to a gene. DNA for the CDR3: TGTGCCAGCTCATCCTCACCGGGACAGGGGTACGTCACTGAAGCTTTCTTT. Its protein product is CASSSSPGQGYVTEAFF.

The chain links TRBV2 to TRBJ1-2; a weak D match, TRBD1 (6 bases). V lost 6 bases and J 5 bases, leaving 22 bases between the germline ends. This CDR3 is 16 amino acids long. CDR1 SNHLY and CDR2 FYNNEI come from the germline V gene. This CDR3 reads CASRPTAVDRIYGYTF. The DNA for the CDR3 is TGTGCCAGCAGGCCAACAGCCGTAGACAGGATATATGGCTACACCTTC.

This chain connects TRBV11-2 to TRBJ2-1, with D hard to call. Germline CDR1 is SGHAT and CDR2 is FQNNGV. CDR3 length: 16 residues. V was pared by 2 bases and J by 1 base, with 12 bases between. The CDR3: CASSLPSFGSYNEQFF. The DNA for the CDR3 is TGTGCCAGCAGCTTACCCTCCTTCGGTTCCTACAATGAGCAGTTCTTC.

This clone was observed a few times. J is TRBJ2-7 and V is TRBV4-1, with 8 nucleotides matching TRBD1. The junction had 4 bases not matched to a gene; V was cut back by 1 base and J by 5 bases. CDR1 and CDR2 (germline): MGHRA, YSYEKL. The CDR3 is 14 residues long. As DNA, the CDR3 is TGCGCCAGCAGCCAAGTGGACAGGGCCCACGAGCAGTACTTC. The encoded protein is CASSQVDRAHEQYF.

The chain uses TRBV18 and TRBJ1-2; D unclear. In germline, CDR1 is KGHSH, CDR2 LQKENI. Between the trimmed V and J ends, which lost 3 bases and 1 base, there was a span of 12 bases. The CDR3 has 15 amino acids. This CDR3 is CASSPSREINYGYTF. CDR3 bases: TGTGCCAGCTCACCCTCGCGCGAAATTAACTATGGCTACACCTTC.

This sequence joins TRBV5-6 and TRBJ2-6; 9 bases match TRBD1. The CDR3 length is 16 residues. Germline CDR1 SGHDT, CDR2 YYEEEE. V was pared by 6 bases and J by 4 bases, with 8 bases of the junction left unmatched. Here the CDR3 reads CASTRDRVFGANVLTF. The DNA for the CDR3 is TGTGCCAGCACCCGGGACAGGGTATTCGGGGCCAACGTCCTGACTTTC.

Concerning this clone itself: A read error is the likely source, as a far larger clone sits one nucleotide away. The gene calls are TRBV7-6 and TRBJ2-7; 9 nucleotides line up with TRBD1. V dropped 5 bases and J dropped 3; count of bases not matched to a gene: 2. CDR3 length: 13 residues. The germline V gene encodes CDR1 SGHVS and CDR2 FNYEAQ. In DNA, the CDR3 is TGTGCCAGCAGCAGGGGACAGGGCTACGAGCAGTACTTC. It specifies CASSRGQGYEQYF.

CDR3 bases: TGTGCCAGCAGCCACACCCCCGGGGCCGGCGGTGAAAAACTGTTTTTT. Amino acids: CASSHTPGAGGEKLFF. The rearrangement links TRBV5-4 to TRBJ1-4, with D maybe TRBD1 (5 bases). Trimming cost V 4 bases and J 7 bases, with 20 bases left between them. Germline loops: CDR1 SGHNT, CDR2 YYREEE (reference sequence). CDR3 length: 16 amino acids.

This chain joins TRBV7-2 and TRBJ2-5; 12 bases are shared with TRBD2. The CDR3 is 16 residues long. V was clipped by 4 bases and J by 5 bases; unmatched bases: 8. Germline lookup yields CDR1 SGHTA and CDR2 FQGNSA. The CDR3 spells CASSSLAGGRGETQYF. The DNA of the CDR3 is TGTGCCAGCAGCTCCCTAGCGGGAGGGCGGGGGGAGACCCAGTACTTC.

The V gene is TRBV5-1, the J gene TRBJ1-2, with TRBD1 matching 7 bases. The CDR3 runs 15 residues. Unmatched junction bases numbered 7, after V lost 0 bases and J lost 5 bases. The germline gives CDR1 SGHRS, CDR2 YFSETQ. This chain's CDR3 is CASSLGDSIYYGYTF. The CDR3 nucleotides read TGCGCCAGCAGCTTGGGGGACAGTATTTATTATGGCTACACCTTC.

The CDR3 nucleotides are TGTGCCAGCAGTGAGGGACTAGCGGGAGTGGGGCAGTTCTTC. Protein product: CASSEGLAGVGQFF. The J gene is TRBJ2-1, the V gene TRBV2, with 14 nucleotides matching TRBD2. J lost 12 bases, V lost 3 bases, and 4 bases had no gene match. The CDR3 spans 14 residues. From germline, CDR1 is SNHLY and CDR2 FYNNEI. The whole variable domain, filled in from reference TRBV2 and TRBJ2-1, reads EPEVTQTPSHQVTQMGQEVILRCVPISNHLYFYWYRQILGQKVEFLVSFYNNEISEKSEIFDDQFSVERPDGSNFTLKIRSTKLEDSAMYFCASSEGLAGVGQFFGPGTRLTVL.

The chain combines TRBV2 with TRBJ2-1; possible D gene TRBD2, 6 bases. CDR1 is SNHLY and CDR2 is FYNNEI in the germline V gene. Trimming removed 4 bases at V and 5 bases at J, with 12 bases between. CDR3 length equals 14 residues. The DNA of the CDR3 is TGTGCCAGCAGTGGGACTAACCGAAACAATGAGCAGTTCTTC. It translates to CASSGTNRNNEQFF.

This clone has only a few counts. The chain links TRBV2 to TRBJ1-5; 7 nucleotides agree with TRBD1. CDR1 SNHLY and CDR2 FYNNEI come from the germline V gene. This CDR3 has 14 residues. Germline trimming cut 4 bases from V and 6 bases from J; bases unmatched to any gene: 6. The CDR3 is CASSGEGAGQPQHF. In DNA form, the CDR3 reads TGTGCCAGCAGTGGAGAGGGGGCAGGTCAGCCCCAGCATTTT. The full variable domain, with the rest looked up from reference TRBV2 and TRBJ1-5, is EPEVTQTPSHQVTQMGQEVILRCVPISNHLYFYWYRQILGQKVEFLVSFYNNEISEKSEIFDDQFSVERPDGSNFTLKIRSTKLEDSAMYFCASSGEGAGQPQHFGDGTRLSIL.

The CDR3: CASSQDQIGKGQGIPSGTF. CDR3 sequence (DNA): TGCGCCAGCAGCCAAGATCAGATTGGAAAGGGACAGGGTATTCCCTCGGGGACCTTC. The J gene is TRBJ1-2, the V gene TRBV4-1; 9 bases agree with TRBD1. The CDR3 runs 19 residues. With 0 bases clipped from V and 14 bases from J, the junction kept 25 bases outside the gene matches. Germline values: CDR1 MGHRA, CDR2 YSYEKL.

About this clone: Within the sample, other DNA sequences also encode this same CDR3. V and J are TRBV7-3 and TRBJ1-1, with D hard to call. With 3 bases removed from V and 0 bases from J, the gap between germline ends came to 5 bases. The CDR3 spans 13 residues. Germline-derived CDR1 and CDR2 are SGHTA and FQGTGA. The CDR3, as DNA: TGTGCCAGCAGCTTTGAAATGAACACTGAAGCTTTCTTT. Translated: CASSFEMNTEAFF.